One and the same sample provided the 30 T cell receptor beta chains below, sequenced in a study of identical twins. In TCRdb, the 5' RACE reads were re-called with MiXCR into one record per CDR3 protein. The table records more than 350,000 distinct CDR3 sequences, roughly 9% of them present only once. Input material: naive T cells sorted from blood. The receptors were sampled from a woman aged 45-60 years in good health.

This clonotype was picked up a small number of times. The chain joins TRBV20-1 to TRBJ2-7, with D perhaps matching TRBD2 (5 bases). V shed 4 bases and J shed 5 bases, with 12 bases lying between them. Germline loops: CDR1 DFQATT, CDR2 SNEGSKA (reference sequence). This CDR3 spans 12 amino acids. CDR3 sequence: CSAKPVGNEQYF. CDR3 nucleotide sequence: TGCAGTGCTAAGCCGGTCGGGAACGAGCAGTACTTC.

CDR3 sequence reads: CASSSFGWGGGSYNEQFF. The CDR3 coding sequence is TGTGCCAGCAGTTCCTTCGGTTGGGGGGGGGGCTCCTACAATGAGCAGTTCTTC. The chain is built from TRBV12-3 or TRBV12-4 and TRBJ2-1, with TRBD2 matching over 7 bases. This CDR3 has 18 amino acids. After removal of 4 bases from V and 0 bases from J, the junction contained 12 bases not matched to a gene.

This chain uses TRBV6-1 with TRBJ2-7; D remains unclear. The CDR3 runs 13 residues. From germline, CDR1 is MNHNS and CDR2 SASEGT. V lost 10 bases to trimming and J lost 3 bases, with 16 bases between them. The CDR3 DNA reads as TGTGCCACACGGGTCCAAGAAATCTACGAGCAGTACTTC. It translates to CATRVQEIYEQYF.

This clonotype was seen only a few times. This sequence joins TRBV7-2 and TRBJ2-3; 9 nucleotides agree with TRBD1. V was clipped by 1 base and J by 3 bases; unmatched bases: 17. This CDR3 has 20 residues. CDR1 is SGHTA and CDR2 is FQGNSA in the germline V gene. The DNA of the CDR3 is TGTGCCAGCAGCTTAGGAGCGTGGTTTTCGGGACAGGGAGAGACAGATACGCAGTATTTT. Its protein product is CASSLGAWFSGQGETDTQYF.

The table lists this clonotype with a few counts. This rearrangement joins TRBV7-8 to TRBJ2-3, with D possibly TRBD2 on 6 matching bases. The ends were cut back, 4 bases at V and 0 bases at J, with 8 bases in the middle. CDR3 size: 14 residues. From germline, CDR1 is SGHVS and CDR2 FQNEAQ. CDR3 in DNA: TGTGCCAGCAGCTCGGAGGGTAGCACAGATACGCAGTATTTT. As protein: CASSSEGSTDTQYF.

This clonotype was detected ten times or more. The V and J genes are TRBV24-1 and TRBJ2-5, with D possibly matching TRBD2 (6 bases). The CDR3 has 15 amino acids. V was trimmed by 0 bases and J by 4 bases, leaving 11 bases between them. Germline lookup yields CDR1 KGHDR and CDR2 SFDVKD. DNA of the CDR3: TGTGCCACCAGTGATTTGACGCGGGGTGGAGAGACCCAGTACTTC. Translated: CATSDLTRGGETQYF.

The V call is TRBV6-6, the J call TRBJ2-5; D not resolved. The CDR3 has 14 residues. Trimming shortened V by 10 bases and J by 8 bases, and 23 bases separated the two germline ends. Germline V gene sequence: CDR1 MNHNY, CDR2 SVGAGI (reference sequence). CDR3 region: CATQGYRTAGTQYF. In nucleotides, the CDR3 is TGTGCCACCCAAGGGTATAGGACCGCAGGAACCCAGTACTTC.

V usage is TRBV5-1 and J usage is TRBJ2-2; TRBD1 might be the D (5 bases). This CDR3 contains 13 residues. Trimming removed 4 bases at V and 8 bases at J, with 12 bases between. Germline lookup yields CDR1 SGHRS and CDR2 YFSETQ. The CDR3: CASSGALEGELFF. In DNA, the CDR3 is TGCGCCAGCAGCGGGGCGCTGGAGGGGGAGCTGTTTTTT.

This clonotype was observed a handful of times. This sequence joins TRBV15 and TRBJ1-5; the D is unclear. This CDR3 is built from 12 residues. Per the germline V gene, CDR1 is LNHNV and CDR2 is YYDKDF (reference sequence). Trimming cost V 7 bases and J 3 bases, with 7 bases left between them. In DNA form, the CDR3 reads TGTGCCACCAAAGGGAACAATCAGCCCCAGCATTTT. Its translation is CATKGNNQPQHF. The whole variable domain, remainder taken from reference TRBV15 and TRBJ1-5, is DAMVIQNPRYQVTQFGKPVTLSCSQTLNHNVMYWYQQKSSQAPKLLFHYYDKDFNNEADTPDNFQSRRPNTSFCFLDIRSPGLGDTAMYLCATKGNNQPQHFGDGTRLSIL.

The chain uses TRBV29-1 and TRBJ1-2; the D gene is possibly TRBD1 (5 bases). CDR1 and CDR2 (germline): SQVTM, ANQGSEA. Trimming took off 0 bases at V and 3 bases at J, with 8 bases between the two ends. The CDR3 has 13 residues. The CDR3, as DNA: TGCAGCGTTGAAGACGGGGCTGACTATGGCTACACCTTC. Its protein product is CSVEDGADYGYTF.

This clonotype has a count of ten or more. The CDR3: CASAPRRGGHTEAFF. The CDR3, as DNA: TGTGCCAGCGCCCCCAGGCGAGGGGGCCACACTGAAGCTTTCTTT. The chain carries TRBV12-3 or TRBV12-4 and TRBJ1-1, with 7 bases lining up with TRBD1. CDR3 length: 15 residues. V was clipped by 8 bases and J by 3 bases; unmatched bases: 12.

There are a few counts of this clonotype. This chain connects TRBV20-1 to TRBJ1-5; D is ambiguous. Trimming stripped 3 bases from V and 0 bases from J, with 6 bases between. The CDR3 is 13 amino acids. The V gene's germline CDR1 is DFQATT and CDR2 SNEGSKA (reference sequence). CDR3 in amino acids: CSASQSSNQPQHF. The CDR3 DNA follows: TGCAGTGCTAGTCAGTCTAGCAATCAGCCCCAGCATTTT.

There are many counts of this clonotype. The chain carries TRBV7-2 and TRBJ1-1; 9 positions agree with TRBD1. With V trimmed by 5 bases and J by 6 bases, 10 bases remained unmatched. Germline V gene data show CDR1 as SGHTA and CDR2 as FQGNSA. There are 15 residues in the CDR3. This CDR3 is CASSRPGTGFAEAFF. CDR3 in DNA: TGTGCCAGCAGCCGTCCCGGGACAGGGTTCGCTGAAGCTTTCTTT.

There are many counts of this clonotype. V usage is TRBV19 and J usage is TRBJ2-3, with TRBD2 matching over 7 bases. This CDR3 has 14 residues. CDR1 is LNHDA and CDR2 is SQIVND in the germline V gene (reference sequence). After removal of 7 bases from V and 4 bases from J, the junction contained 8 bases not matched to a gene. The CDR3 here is CASTRAGDSDTQYF. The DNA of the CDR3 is TGTGCCAGTACCCGCGCGGGGGATTCAGATACGCAGTATTTT.

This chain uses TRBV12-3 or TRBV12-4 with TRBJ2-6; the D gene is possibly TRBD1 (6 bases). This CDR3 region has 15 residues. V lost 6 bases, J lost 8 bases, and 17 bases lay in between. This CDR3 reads CASRLGGWGSNVLTF. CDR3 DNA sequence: TGTGCCAGCAGACTAGGGGGTTGGGGGTCCAACGTCCTGACTTTC.

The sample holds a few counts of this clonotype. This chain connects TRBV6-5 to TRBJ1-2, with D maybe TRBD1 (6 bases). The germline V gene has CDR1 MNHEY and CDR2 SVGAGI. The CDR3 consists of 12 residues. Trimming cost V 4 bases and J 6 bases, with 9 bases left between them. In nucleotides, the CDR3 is TGTGCCAGCAGTTCGAAGGGGGATGGCTACACCTTC. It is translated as CASSSKGDGYTF.

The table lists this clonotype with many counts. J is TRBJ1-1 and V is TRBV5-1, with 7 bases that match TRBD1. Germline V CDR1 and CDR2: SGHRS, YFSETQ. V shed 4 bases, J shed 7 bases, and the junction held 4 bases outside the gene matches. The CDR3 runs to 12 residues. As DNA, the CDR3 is TGCGCCAGCAGCCCTTGGACAGGTGAAGCTTTCTTT. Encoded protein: CASSPWTGEAFF.

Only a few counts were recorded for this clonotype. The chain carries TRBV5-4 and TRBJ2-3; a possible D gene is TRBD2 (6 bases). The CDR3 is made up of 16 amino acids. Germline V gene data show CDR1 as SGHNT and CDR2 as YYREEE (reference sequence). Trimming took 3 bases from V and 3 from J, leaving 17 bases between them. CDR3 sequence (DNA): TGTGCCAGCAGCTGGAGTCCGGGAGTCTCGACAGATACGCAGTATTTT. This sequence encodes CASSWSPGVSTDTQYF.

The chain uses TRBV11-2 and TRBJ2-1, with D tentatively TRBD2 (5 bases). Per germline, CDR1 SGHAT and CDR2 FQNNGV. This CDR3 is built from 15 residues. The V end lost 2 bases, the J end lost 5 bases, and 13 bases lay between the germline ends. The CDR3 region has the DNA TGTGCCAGCAGCTTAAGTGGGAGAAGGGACAATGAGCAGTTCTTC. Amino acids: CASSLSGRRDNEQFF.

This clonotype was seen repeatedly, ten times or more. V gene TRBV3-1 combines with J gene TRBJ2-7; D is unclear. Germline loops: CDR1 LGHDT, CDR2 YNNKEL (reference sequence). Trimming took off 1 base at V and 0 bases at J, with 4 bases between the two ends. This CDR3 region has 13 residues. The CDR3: CASSQVSSYEQYF. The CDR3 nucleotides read TGTGCCAGCAGCCAAGTCAGCTCCTACGAGCAGTACTTC.

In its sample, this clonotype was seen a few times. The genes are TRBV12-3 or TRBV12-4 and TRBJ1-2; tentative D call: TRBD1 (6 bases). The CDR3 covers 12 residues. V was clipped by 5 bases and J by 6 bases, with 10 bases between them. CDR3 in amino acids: CASSTGRNGYTF. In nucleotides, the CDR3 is TGTGCCAGCAGTACAGGGCGGAATGGCTACACCTTC.

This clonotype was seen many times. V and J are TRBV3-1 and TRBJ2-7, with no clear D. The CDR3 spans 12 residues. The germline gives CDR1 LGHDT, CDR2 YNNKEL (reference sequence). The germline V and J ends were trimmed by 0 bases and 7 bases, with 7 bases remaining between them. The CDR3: CASSQDYGEQYV. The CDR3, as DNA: TGTGCCAGCAGCCAAGATTATGGTGAGCAGTACGTC.

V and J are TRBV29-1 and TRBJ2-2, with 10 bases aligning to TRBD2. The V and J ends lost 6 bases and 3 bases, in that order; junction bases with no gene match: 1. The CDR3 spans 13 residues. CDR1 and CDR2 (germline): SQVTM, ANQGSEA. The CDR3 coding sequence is TGCAGCGTCACTAGCGGGGACACCGGGGAGCTGTTTTTT. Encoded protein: CSVTSGDTGELFF.

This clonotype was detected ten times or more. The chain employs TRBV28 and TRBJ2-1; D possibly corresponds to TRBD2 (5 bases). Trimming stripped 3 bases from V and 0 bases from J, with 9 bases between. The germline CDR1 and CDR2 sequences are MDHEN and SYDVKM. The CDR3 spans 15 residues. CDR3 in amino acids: CASSFAGLSYNEQFF. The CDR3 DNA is TGTGCCAGCAGTTTTGCTGGACTCTCCTACAATGAGCAGTTCTTC. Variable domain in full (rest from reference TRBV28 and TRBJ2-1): DVKVTQSSRYLVKRTGEKVFLECVQDMDHENMFWYRQDPGLGLRLIYFSYDVKMKEKGDIPEGYSVSREKKERFSLILESASTNQTSMYLCASSFAGLSYNEQFFGPGTRLTVL.

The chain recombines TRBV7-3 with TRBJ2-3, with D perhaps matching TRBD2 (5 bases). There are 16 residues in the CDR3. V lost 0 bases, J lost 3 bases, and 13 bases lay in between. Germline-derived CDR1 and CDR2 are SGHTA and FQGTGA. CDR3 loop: CASSLTKGDGTDTQYF. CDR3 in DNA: TGTGCCAGCAGCTTAACGAAGGGAGATGGGACAGATACGCAGTATTTT.

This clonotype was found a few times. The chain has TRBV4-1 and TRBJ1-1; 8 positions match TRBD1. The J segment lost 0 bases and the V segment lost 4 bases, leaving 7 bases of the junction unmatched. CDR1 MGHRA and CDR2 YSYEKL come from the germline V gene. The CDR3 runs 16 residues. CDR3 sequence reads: CASSLGRGRVNTEAFF. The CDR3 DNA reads TGCGCCAGCAGCCTTGGCAGGGGGCGCGTGAACACTGAAGCTTTCTTT.

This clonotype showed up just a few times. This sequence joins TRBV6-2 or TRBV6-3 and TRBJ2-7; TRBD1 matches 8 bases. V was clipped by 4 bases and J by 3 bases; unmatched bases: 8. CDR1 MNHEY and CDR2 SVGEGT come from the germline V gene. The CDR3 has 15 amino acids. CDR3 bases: TGTGCCAGCAGTTCACAGGGGGTCGCCCTCTACGAGCAGTACTTC. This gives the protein CASSSQGVALYEQYF.

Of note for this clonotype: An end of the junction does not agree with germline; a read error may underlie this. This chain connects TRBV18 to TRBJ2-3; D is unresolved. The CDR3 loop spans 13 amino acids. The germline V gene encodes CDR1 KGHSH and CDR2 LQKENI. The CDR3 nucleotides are TGTGCCGGCTCACCGCCTTTCACAGATACGCAGTATTTT. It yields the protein CAGSPPFTDTQYF.

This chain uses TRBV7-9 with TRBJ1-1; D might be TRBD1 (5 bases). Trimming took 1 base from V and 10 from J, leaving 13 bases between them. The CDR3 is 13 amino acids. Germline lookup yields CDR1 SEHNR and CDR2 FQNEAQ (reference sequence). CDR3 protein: CASSLGGRTGAFF. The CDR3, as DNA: TGTGCCAGCAGCTTAGGGGGACGGACGGGAGCTTTCTTT.

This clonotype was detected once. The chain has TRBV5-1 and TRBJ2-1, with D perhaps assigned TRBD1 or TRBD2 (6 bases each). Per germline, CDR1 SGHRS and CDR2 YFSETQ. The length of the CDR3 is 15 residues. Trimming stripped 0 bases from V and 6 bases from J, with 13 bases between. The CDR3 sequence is CASSLGGAVINEQFF. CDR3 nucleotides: TGCGCCAGCAGCTTGGGGGGGGCGGTGATCAATGAGCAGTTCTTC.